A single sample is the source of the 9 T cell receptor beta chains below, sequenced in a study of regulatory T cells in long-lasting Graves disease. Combining iRepertoire HTBI primers with Arm-PCR of CDR3 regions, the authors built TCR beta libraries. TCRdb used MiXCR to reprocess the multiplex PCR reads, holding one entry per CDR3 protein. The repertoire has a few hundred thousand distinct CDR3 sequences, 23% of them found once; the top ten carry about 26%. Specified time point: persistent/refractory GD, antithyroid drugs over 5 years with positive TRAb. The TCR library was made from RNA that had been extracted from PBMCs in TRIzol. The specimen was peripheral blood mononuclear cells (PBMCs), collected when the disease was refractory, from a patient treated with antithyroid drugs. These receptors all come from a female donor with Graves disease.

This clonotype was seen a few times. The V call is TRBV7-9, the J call TRBJ2-5, with 13 bases identical to TRBD2. The trim removed 2 bases at V and 5 bases at J, leaving 14 bases unmatched. Looked up from germline, CDR1 is SEHNR and CDR2 is FQNEAQ (reference sequence). The CDR3 runs 19 residues. The CDR3 region is CASSLSGSGLAGVGETQYF. The CDR3 DNA is TGTGCCAGCAGCTTATCTGGGAGCGGACTAGCGGGAGTAGGGGAGACCCAGTACTTC.

J is TRBJ2-2 and V is TRBV7-2; 12 positions agree with TRBD2. This CDR3 region has 18 residues. The germline gives CDR1 SGHTA, CDR2 FQGNSA. After removal of 8 bases from V and 1 base from J, the junction contained 11 bases not matched to a gene. CDR3 nucleotide sequence: TGTGCCAGCTCACCAGAGACTAGCGGGAGTTTGAACACCGGGGAGCTGTTTTTT. This encodes CASSPETSGSLNTGELFF.

For this clonotype: A clone one base away is much larger, so this may be a read error. The chain uses TRBV20-1 and TRBJ1-2; no definite D call. This CDR3 is built from 12 residues. From germline, CDR1 is DFQATT and CDR2 SNEGSKA (reference sequence). The CDR3 here is CSAKNRDYGYAF. As DNA, the CDR3 is TGCAGTGCGAAAAACAGAGACTATGGCTACGCCTTC.

V usage is TRBV27 and J usage is TRBJ2-3, with no clear D. Germline-derived CDR1 and CDR2 are MNHEY and SMNVEV (reference sequence). Deletions cut 10 bases from V and 1 base from J, with 12 bases between. This CDR3 is built from 13 residues. CDR3 in DNA: TGTGCCACCATACGTGGTGGCACAGATACGCAGTATTTT. Amino acids: CATIRGGTDTQYF.

CDR3: CASSYDWDDEQYF. CDR3 in DNA: TGTGCCAGCAGTTACGATTGGGACGACGAGCAGTACTTC. The V call is TRBV6-5, the J call TRBJ2-7; D may match TRBD1 or TRBD2 (5 bases each). CDR1 and CDR2 (germline): MNHEY, SVGAGI. Between the trimmed V and J ends, which lost 2 bases and 5 bases, there was a span of 10 bases. This CDR3 comprises 13 residues.

A remark on this clonotype: Germline is not matched at one junction end, which may reflect a read error. The chain recombines TRBV28 with TRBJ2-2; the D is unclear. CDR3 size: 14 residues. CDR1 is MDHEN and CDR2 is SYDVKM in the germline V gene. CDR3 bases: TGTACCAGCAGTTCCCGGTTTCACACCGGGGAGCTGTTTTTT. Protein product: CTSSSRFHTGELFF.

To note about this clonotype: One base away lies a much larger clone, so this may be a sequencing read error. The chain employs TRBV28 and TRBJ1-1; D possibly corresponds to TRBD1 (5 bases). CDR3 length equals 16 residues. In germline, CDR1 is MDHEN, CDR2 SYDVKM. This chain's CDR3 is CTSSPPPPIGTTEAFF. For the CDR3, the DNA is TGTACCAGCAGTCCCCCTCCTCCCATAGGGACCACTGAAGCTTTCTTT.

The rearrangement links TRBV7-9 to TRBJ1-1; D might be TRBD1 (5 bases). Trimming shortened V by 8 bases and J by 3 bases, and 13 bases separated the two germline ends. The germline CDR1 and CDR2 sequences are SEHNR and FQNEAQ (reference sequence). The CDR3 totals 13 residues. The CDR3 region has the DNA TGTGCCAGCCAGGACACTACTTACACTGAAGCTTTCTTT. This encodes CASQDTTYTEAFF. Complete variable domain (other parts from reference TRBV7-9 and TRBJ1-1): DTGVSQNPRHKITKRGQNVTFRCDPISEHNRLYWYRQTLGQGPEFLTYFQNEAQLEKSRLLSDRFSAERPKGSFSTLEIQRTEQGDSAMYLCASQDTTYTEAFFGQGTRLTVV.

In its sample, this clonotype was seen a few times. V gene TRBV29-1 combines with J gene TRBJ1-3; no firm D call. This CDR3 comprises 14 residues. The V gene lost 4 bases and the J gene lost 4 bases, with 14 bases spanning the gap. Germline V gene sequence: CDR1 SQVTM, CDR2 ANQGSEA. Written as DNA, the CDR3 is TGCAGCGTTGTTAGTCCGCCGGGAGGAAACACCATATATTTT. Encoded protein: CSVVSPPGGNTIYF.